These 3 T cell receptor beta chains came from one sample sequenced in a study of cytomegalovirus exposure and HLA in healthy donors. The study ran its PCR with 60 Vbeta and 13 Jbeta primers. Libraries were prepared by immunoSEQ multiplex PCR; TCRdb keeps only in-frame clonotypes and omits some of them. The sample holds 160,000 or so clones, roughly 82% seen once. The sequencing input was PBMCs. All receptors derive from a woman in her forties or fifties in good health and CMV-seropositive.

The chain couples TRBV30 to TRBJ1-4; the D gene is possibly TRBD1 (5 bases). Germline CDR1 is GTSNPN and CDR2 is SVGIG (reference sequence). This CDR3 spans 14 amino acids. Trimming removed 2 bases at V and 7 bases at J, with 14 bases between. CDR3 in amino acids: CAWSYGGVGEKLFF. CDR3 DNA: TGTGCCTGGAGTTATGGGGGGGTTGGTGAAAAACTGTTTTTT.

The rearrangement joins TRBV7-6 to TRBJ1-3; D possibly corresponds to TRBD1 (6 bases). The CDR3 is made up of 13 amino acids. The germline V gene has CDR1 SGHVS and CDR2 FNYEAQ. The V end was cut by 5 bases, the J end by 7 bases, with 12 bases between. The DNA of the CDR3 is TGTGCCAGCAGCACCCAGAGGGGGAACACCATATATTTT. Its protein is CASSTQRGNTIYF.

The gene calls are TRBV13 and TRBJ2-7, with 11 bases lining up with TRBD2. Germline V gives CDR1 PRHDT, CDR2 FYEKMQ (reference sequence). The CDR3 is 19 amino acids. With V trimmed by 5 bases and J by 5 bases, 20 bases remained unmatched. The CDR3 sequence is CASSLSGLIMGLADHEQYF. Written as DNA, the CDR3 is TGTGCCAGCAGCCTCTCCGGGCTAATTATGGGACTAGCGGACCACGAGCAGTACTTC.